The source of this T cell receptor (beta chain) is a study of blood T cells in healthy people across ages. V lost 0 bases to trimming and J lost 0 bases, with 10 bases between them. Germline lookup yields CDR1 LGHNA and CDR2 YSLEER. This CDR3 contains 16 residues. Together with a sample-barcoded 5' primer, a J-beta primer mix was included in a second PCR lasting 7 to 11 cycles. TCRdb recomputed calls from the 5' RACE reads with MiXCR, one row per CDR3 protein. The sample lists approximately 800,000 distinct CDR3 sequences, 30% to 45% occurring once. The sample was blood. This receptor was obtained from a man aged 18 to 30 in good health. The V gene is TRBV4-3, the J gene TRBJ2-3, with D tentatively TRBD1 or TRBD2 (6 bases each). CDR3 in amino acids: CASSQEGGPSTDTQYF. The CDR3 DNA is TGCGCCAGCAGCCAAGAAGGGGGGCCAAGCACAGATACGCAGTATTTT.